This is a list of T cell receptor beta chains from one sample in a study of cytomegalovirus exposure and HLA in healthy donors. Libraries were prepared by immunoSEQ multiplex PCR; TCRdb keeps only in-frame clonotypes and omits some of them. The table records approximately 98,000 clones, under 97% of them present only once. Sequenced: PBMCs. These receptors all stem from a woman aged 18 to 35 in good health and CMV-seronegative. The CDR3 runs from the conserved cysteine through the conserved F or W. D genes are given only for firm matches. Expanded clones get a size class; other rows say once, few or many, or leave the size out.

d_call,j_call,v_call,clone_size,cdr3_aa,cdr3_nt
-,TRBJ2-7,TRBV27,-,CASSPWTAKGLYEQYF,TGTGCCAGCAGTCCGTGGACAGCGAAAGGTCTTTACGAGCAGTACTTC
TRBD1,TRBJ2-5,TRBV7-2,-,CASSLGTTGQGKTQYF,TGTGCCAGCAGCTTAGGAACGACAGGGCAAGGGAAGACCCAGTACTTC
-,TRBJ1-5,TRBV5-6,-,CASSFLNQPQHF,TGTGCCAGCAGCTTCCTAAATCAGCCCCAGCATTTT
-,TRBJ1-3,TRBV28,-,CASSLSGSSGNTIYF,TGTGCCAGCAGTTTATCTGGCAGCTCTGGAAACACCATATATTTT
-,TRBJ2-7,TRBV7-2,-,CASSPQGWYEQYF,TGTGCCAGCAGCCCACAGGGCTGGTACGAGCAGTACTTC
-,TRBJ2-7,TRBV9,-,CASSPGVQGNYEQYF,TGTGCCAGCAGCCCAGGGGTACAGGGAAACTACGAGCAGTACTTC
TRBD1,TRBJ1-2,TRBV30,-,CAWSMGQGIGYTF,TGTGCCTGGAGTATGGGACAGGGGATAGGCTACACCTTC
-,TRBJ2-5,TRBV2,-,CASSEGRVVWEETQYF,TGTGCCAGCAGTGAAGGGCGTGTGGTTTGGGAGGAGACCCAGTACTTC
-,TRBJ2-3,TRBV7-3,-,CASSPLGGDTDTQYF,TGTGCCAGCAGCCCGCTAGGGGGGGATACAGATACGCAGTATTTT
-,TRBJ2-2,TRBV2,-,CASSEMGQALSSSGELFF,TGTGCCAGCAGTGAGATGGGCCAGGCTTTGTCGAGCTCCGGGGAGCTGTTTTTT
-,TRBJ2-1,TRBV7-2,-,CASSPHFFGGASSYNEQFF,TGTGCCAGCAGCCCCCATTTTTTCGGGGGAGCTTCCTCCTACAATGAGCAGTTCTTC
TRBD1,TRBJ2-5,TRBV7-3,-,CASSFRTGPETQYF,TGTGCCAGCAGCTTCCGGACAGGACCGGAGACCCAGTACTTC
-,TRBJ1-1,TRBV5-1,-,CASSSQRVDTEAFF,TGCGCCAGCAGCTCCCAACGGGTGGACACTGAAGCTTTCTTT
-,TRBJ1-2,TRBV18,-,CASSPRSRPGGNGYTF,TGTGCCAGCTCACCCCGAAGCAGACCTGGAGGAAATGGCTACACCTTC
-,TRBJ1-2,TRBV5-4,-,CASSLTELYGYTF,TGTGCCAGCAGCCTGACAGAACTATATGGCTACACCTTC
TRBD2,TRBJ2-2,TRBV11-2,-,CASSLRSERGSGGELFF,TGTGCCAGCAGCTTAAGGAGCGAGCGGGGCTCGGGCGGGGAGCTGTTTTTT
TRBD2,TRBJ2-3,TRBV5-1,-,CASSLIQAGGPDTQYF,TGCGCCAGCAGCTTGATTCAAGCGGGGGGGCCAGATACGCAGTATTTT
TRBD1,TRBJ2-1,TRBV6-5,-,CASSYKGQGVNEQFF,TGTGCCAGCAGTTACAAGGGACAGGGGGTCAATGAGCAGTTCTTC
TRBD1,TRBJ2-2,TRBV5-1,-,CASSLTGGTGELFF,TGCGCCAGCAGCTTGACAGGGGGCACCGGGGAGCTGTTTTTT
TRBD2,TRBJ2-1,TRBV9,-,CASSQGLARRNEQFF,TGTGCCAGCAGCCAAGGACTAGCGAGAAGGAATGAGCAGTTCTTC
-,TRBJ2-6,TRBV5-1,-,CASSNRQFSGANVLTF,TGCGCCAGCAGCAACAGACAGTTCTCTGGGGCCAACGTCCTGACTTTC
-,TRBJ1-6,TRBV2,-,CASSQGSSYNSPLHF,TGTGCCAGCAGCCAAGGGAGCTCCTATAATTCACCCCTCCACTTT
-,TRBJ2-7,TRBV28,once,CASSLRLTYEQYF,TGTGCCAGCAGTTTACGGTTGACCTACGAGCAGTACTTC
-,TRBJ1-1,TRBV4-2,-,CASSQVRNTEAFF,TGTGCCAGCAGCCAAGTTCGGAACACTGAAGCTTTCTTT
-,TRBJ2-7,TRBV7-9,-,CASSRDIAYEQYF,TGTGCCAGCTCGAGGGACATAGCCTACGAGCAGTACTTC
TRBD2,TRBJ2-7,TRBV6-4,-,CASSTLAGGETYEQYF,TGTGCCAGCAGTACATTAGCGGGGGGGGAAACCTACGAGCAGTACTTC
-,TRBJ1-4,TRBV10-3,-,CAISGESPGELFF,TGTGCCATCAGTGGAGAGTCTCCAGGGGAACTGTTTTTT
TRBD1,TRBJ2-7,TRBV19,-,CASSIGRGLYEQYF,TGTGCCAGTAGTATTGGCAGGGGGCTATACGAGCAGTACTTC
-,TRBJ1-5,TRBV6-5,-,CASSYSFRSNQPQHF,TGTGCCAGCAGTTACTCGTTTCGGAGCAATCAGCCCCAGCATTTT
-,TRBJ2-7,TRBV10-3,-,CAISEYRSYEQYF,TGTGCCATCAGTGAGTACAGGTCCTACGAGCAGTACTTC
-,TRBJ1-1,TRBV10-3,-,CAISESLDTEAFF,TGTGCCATCAGTGAGTCCCTCGACACTGAAGCTTTCTTT
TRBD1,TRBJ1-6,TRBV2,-,CASTLGLDRAIHF,TGTGCCAGCACCCTCGGACTGGACAGGGCCATCCACTTT
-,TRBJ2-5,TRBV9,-,CASRSGARGSKETQYF,TGTGCCAGCAGGTCTGGGGCTCGGGGGAGTAAAGAGACCCAGTACTTC
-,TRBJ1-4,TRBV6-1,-,CASRSPMSEKLFF,TGTGCCAGCAGATCCCCCATGAGTGAAAAACTGTTTTTT
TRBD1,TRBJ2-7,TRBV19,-,CASSSKVAGGHEQYF,TGTGCCAGTAGTTCCAAGGTGGCAGGGGGCCACGAGCAGTACTTC
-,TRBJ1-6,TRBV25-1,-,CASRIYNSPLHF,TGTGCCAGCCGTATCTATAATTCACCCCTCCACTTT
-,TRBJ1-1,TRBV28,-,CASTRQPNTEAFF,TGTGCCAGCACCCGACAGCCGAACACTGAAGCTTTCTTT
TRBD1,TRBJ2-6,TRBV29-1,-,CSVQERTGAGRSGANVLTF,TGCAGCGTTCAGGAGAGGACAGGGGCCGGTCGCTCTGGGGCCAACGTCCTGACTTTC
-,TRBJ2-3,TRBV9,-,CASSVASDTQYF,TGTGCCAGCAGCGTAGCTTCAGATACGCAGTATTTT
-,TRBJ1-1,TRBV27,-,CASSPQGIGTEAFF,TGTGCCAGCAGTCCACAGGGTATAGGCACTGAAGCTTTCTTT
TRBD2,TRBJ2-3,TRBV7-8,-,CASSLRAPSGASTDTQYF,TGTGCCAGCAGCTTAAGGGCCCCTAGCGGTGCTAGCACAGATACGCAGTATTTT
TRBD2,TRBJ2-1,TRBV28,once,CASSLTVAGGYNEQFF,TGTGCCAGCAGTTTAACGGTAGCGGGGGGTTACAATGAGCAGTTCTTC
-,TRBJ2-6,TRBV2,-,CASRATGAGANVLTF,TGTGCCAGCAGGGCCACGGGGGCTGGGGCCAACGTCCTGACTTTC
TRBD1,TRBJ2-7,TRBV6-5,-,CASSPSGQGRYEQYF,TGTGCCAGCAGCCCCAGTGGACAGGGAAGGTACGAGCAGTACTTC
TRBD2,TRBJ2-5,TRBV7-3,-,CASSLGSGGLQETQYF,TGTGCCAGCAGCCTGGGGAGCGGGGGGCTACAAGAGACCCAGTACTTC
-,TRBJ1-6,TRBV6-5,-,CASSLDVGDNSPLHF,TGTGCCAGCAGTTTAGATGTAGGGGATAATTCACCCCTCCACTTT
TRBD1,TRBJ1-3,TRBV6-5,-,CASSYSGQGVGNTIYF,TGTGCCAGCAGTTACTCGGGGCAGGGGGTGGGAAACACCATATATTTT
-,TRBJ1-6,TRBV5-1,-,CASSPRVDYNSPLHF,TGCGCCAGCAGCCCGAGGGTGGATTATAATTCACCCCTCCACTTT
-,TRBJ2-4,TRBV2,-,CASSDLAKNIQYF,TGTGCCAGCAGTGATCTAGCCAAAAACATTCAGTACTTC
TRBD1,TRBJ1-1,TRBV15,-,CATSKRDRGNTEAFF,TGTGCCACCAGCAAGCGGGACAGGGGGAACACTGAAGCTTTCTTT
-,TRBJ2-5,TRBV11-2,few,CASSLEGVAQGETQYF,TGTGCCAGCAGCTTAGAGGGCGTCGCACAGGGAGAGACCCAGTACTTC
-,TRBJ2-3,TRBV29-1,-,CSVEVALTDTQYF,TGCAGCGTTGAGGTGGCTCTCACAGATACGCAGTATTTT
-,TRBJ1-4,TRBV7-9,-,CASSLGSLGDREKLFF,TGTGCCAGCAGCTTAGGATCGTTGGGAGACCGAGAAAAACTGTTTTTT
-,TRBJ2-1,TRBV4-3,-,CASSQGASYNEQFF,TGCGCCAGCAGCCAAGGGGCAAGCTACAATGAGCAGTTCTTC
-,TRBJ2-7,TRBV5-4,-,CASSSIGYSGEQYF,TGTGCCAGCAGCTCTATCGGTTATTCCGGGGAGCAGTACTTC